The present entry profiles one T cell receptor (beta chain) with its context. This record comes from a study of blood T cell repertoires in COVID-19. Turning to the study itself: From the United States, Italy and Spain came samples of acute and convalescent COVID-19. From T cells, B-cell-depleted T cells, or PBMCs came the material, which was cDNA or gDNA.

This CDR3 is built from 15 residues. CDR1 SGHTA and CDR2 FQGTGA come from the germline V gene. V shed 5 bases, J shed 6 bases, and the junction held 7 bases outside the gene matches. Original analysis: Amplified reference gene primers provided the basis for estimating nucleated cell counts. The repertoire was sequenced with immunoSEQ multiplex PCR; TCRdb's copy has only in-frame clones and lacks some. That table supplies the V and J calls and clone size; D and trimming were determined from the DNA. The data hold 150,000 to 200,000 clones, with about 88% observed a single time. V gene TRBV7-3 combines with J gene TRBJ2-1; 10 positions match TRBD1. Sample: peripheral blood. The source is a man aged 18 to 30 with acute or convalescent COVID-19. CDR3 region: CASSPGQGRINEQFF. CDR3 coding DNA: TGTGCCAGCAGCCCGGGACAGGGGAGGATCAATGAGCAGTTCTTC.